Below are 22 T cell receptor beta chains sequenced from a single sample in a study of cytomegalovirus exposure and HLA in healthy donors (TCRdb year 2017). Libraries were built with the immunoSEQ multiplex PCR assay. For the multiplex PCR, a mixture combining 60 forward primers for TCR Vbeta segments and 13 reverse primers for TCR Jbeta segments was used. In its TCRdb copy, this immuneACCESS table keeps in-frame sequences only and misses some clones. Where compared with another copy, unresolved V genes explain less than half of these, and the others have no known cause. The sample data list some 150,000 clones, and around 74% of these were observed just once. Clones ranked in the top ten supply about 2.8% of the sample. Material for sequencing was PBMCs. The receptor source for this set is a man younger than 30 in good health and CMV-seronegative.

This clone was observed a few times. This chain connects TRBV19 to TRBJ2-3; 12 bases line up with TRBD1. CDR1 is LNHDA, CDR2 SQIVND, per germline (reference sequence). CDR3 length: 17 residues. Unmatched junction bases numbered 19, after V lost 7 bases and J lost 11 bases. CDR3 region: CASMSTHRDRGRLGQYF. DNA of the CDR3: TGTGCCAGTATGAGCACCCACCGGGACAGGGGGCGATTGGGGCAGTATTTT. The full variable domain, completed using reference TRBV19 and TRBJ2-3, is DGGITQSPKYLFRKEGQNVTLSCEQNLNHDAMYWYRQDPGQGLRLIYYSQIVNDFQKGDIAEGYSVSREKKESFPLTVTSAQKNPTAFYLCASMSTHRDRGRLGQYFGPGTRLTVL.

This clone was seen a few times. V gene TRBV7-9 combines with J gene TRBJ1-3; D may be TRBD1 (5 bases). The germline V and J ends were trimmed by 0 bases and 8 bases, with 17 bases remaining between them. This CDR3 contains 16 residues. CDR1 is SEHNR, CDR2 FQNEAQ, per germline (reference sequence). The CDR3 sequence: CASSLANGRGWHTIYF. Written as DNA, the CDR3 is TGTGCCAGCAGCTTAGCTAACGGACGGGGGTGGCACACCATATATTTT.

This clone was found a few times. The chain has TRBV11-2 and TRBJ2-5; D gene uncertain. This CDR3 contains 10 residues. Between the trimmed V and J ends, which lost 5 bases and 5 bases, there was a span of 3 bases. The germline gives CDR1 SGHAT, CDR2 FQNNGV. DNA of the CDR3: TGTGCCAGCAGCCGGGAGACCCAGTACTTC. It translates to CASSRETQYF.

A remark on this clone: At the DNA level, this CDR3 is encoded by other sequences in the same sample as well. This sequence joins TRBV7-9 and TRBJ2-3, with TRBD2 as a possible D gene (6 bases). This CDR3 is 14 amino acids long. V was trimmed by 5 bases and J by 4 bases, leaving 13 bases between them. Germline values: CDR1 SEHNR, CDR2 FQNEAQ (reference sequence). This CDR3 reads CASSRGDFADTQYF. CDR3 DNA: TGTGCCAGCAGCCGCGGGGACTTCGCAGATACGCAGTATTTT. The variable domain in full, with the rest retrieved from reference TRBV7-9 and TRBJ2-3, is DTGVSQNPRHKITKRGQNVTFRCDPISEHNRLYWYRQTLGQGPEFLTYFQNEAQLEKSRLLSDRFSAERPKGSFSTLEIQRTEQGDSAMYLCASSRGDFADTQYFGPGTRLTVL.

CDR3 nucleotide sequence: TGCGCCAGCAGGATTACGGGGGGGCGTACCCATTTTGAGACCCAGTACTTC. Translation: CASRITGGRTHFETQYF. The chain is built from TRBV10-2 and TRBJ2-5; TRBD2 aligns across 8 bases. V lost 6 bases and J lost 5; bases outside the gene matches: 17. Germline V lookup: CDR1 WSHSY, CDR2 SAAADI. CDR3 length: 17 amino acids.

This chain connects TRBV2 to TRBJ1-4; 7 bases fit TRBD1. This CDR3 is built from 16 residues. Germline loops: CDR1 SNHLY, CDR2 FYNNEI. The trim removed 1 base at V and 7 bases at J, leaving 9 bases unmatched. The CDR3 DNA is TGTGCCAGCAGTGAAGTGGGGATCTACAGGGGTGAAAAACTGTTTTTT. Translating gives CASSEVGIYRGEKLFF.

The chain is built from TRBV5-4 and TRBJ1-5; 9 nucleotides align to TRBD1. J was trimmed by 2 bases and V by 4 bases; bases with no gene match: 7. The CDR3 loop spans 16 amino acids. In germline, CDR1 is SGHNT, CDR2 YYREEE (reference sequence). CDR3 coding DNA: TGTGCCAGCAGCCAAGATCGGGACAGGGGCAATCAGCCCCAGCATTTT. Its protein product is CASSQDRDRGNQPQHF.

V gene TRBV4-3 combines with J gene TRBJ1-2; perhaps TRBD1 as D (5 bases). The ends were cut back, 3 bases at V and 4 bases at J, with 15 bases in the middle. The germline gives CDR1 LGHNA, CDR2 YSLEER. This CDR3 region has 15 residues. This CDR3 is CASSHPPDTGYGYTF. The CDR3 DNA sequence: TGCGCCAGCAGCCACCCTCCGGACACGGGCTATGGCTACACCTTC.

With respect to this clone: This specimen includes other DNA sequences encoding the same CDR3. The CDR3: CASSSDRGAEAFF. CDR3 sequence (DNA): TGTGCCAGCAGCTCCGACAGGGGAGCTGAAGCTTTCTTT. The rearrangement joins TRBV28 to TRBJ1-1; 8 bases match TRBD1. Per the germline V gene, CDR1 is MDHEN and CDR2 is SYDVKM. Unmatched junction bases numbered 6, after V lost 6 bases and J lost 6 bases. This CDR3 has 13 residues.

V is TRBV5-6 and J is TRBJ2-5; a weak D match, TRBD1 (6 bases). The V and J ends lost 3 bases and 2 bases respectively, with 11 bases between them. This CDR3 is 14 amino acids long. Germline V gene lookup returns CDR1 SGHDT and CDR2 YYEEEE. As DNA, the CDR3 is TGTGCCAGCAGCTGGACAGACCGACAAGAGACCCAGTACTTC. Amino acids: CASSWTDRQETQYF.

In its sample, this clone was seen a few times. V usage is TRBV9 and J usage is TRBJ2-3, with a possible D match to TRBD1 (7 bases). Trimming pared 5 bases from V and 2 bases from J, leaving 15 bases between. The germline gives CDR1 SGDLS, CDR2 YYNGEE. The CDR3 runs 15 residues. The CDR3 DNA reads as TGTGCCAGCAGACATACAGGGGAGGCCACAGATACGCAGTATTTT. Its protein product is CASRHTGEATDTQYF.

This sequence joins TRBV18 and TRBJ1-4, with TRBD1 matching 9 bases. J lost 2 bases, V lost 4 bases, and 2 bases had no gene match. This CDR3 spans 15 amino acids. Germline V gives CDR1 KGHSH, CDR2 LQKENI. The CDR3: CASSQGTGTNEKLFF. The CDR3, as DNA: TGTGCCAGCTCACAGGGGACAGGGACTAATGAAAAACTGTTTTTT.

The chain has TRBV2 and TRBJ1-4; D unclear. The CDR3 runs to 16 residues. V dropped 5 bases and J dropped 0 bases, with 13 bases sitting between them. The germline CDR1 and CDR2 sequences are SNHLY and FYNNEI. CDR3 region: CASSHGVPATNEKLFF. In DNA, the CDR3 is TGTGCCAGCAGTCACGGGGTGCCTGCAACTAATGAAAAACTGTTTTTT.

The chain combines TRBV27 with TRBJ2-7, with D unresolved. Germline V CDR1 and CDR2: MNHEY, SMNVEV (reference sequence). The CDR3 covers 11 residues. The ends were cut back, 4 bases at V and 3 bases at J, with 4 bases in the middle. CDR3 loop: CASSSYYEQYF. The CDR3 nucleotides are TGTGCCAGCAGTTCTTACTACGAGCAGTACTTC.

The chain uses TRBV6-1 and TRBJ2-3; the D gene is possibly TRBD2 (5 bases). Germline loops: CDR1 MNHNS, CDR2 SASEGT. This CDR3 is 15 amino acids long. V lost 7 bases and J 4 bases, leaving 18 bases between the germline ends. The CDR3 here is CASNDGRMRADTQYF. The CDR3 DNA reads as TGTGCCAGCAACGACGGTCGAATGAGGGCAGATACGCAGTATTTT.

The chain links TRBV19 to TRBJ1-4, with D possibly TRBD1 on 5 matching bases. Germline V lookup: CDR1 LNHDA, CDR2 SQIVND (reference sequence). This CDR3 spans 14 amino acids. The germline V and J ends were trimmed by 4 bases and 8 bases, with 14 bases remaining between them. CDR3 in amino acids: CASSSGQFREKLFF. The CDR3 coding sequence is TGTGCCAGTAGTAGTGGACAATTTCGAGAAAAACTGTTTTTT.

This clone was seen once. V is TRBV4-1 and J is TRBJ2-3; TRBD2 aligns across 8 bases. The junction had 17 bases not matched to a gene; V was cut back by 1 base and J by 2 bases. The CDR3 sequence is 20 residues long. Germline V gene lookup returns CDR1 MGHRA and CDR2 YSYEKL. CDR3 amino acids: CASSQGSKNVMRGDTDTQYF. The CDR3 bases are TGCGCCAGCAGCCAAGGAAGCAAAAATGTGATGCGGGGGGACACAGATACGCAGTATTTT.

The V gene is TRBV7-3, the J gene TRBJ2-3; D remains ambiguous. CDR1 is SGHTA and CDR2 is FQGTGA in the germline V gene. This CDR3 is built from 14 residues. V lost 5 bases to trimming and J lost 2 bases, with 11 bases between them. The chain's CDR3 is CASSRPQYTDTQYF. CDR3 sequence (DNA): TGTGCCAGCAGCCGCCCCCAGTACACAGATACGCAGTATTTT.

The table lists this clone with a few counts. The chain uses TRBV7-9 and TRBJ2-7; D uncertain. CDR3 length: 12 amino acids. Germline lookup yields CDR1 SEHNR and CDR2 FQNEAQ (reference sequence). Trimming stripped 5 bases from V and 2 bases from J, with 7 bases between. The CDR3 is CASSPGTYEQYF. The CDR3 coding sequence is TGTGCCAGCAGCCCGGGTACCTACGAGCAGTACTTC.

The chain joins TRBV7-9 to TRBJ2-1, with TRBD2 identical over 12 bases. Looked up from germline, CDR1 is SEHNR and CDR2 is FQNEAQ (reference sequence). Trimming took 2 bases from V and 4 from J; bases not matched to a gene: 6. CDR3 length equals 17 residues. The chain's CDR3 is CASSLNLAGGVYNEQFF. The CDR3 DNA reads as TGTGCCAGCAGCTTAAACCTAGCGGGGGGGGTATACAATGAGCAGTTCTTC.

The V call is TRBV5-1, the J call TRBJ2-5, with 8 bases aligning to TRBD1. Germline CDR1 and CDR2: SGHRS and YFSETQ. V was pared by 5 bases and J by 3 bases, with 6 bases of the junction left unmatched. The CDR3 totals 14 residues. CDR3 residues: CASSPRGQEETQYF. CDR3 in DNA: TGCGCCAGCAGTCCCCGGGGACAGGAAGAGACCCAGTACTTC.

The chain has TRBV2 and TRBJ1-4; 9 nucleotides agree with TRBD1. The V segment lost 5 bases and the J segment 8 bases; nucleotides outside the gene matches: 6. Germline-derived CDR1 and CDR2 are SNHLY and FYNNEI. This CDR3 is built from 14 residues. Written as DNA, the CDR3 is TGTGCCAGCAGTCCGGGACAGGGCCACGAAAAACTGTTTTTT. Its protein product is CASSPGQGHEKLFF.